One and the same sample provided the 10 T cell receptor beta chains below, sequenced in a study of T-cell reconstitution after alpha-beta-depleted transplantation in children. Unique molecular identifiers were incorporated into the prepared TCRbeta library. Via MiXCR, TCRdb re-called the PCR reads, giving one row per CDR3 protein. The table has 17,000 or so distinct CDR3 sequences, over 10% seen once. Source: PBMCs, mostly from graft donor cells, taken 180 days after TCRalphabeta/CD19-depleted stem cell transplant. The receptors here all came from a boy in the first two years of life who had a stem cell transplant for Wiskott-Aldrich syndrome, so the T cells may come from the graft donor.

This clonotype was observed at least ten times. This chain uses TRBV19 with TRBJ1-4; the D is unclear. V was cut by 1 base and J by 1 base, with 1 base left in between. Germline V CDR1 and CDR2: LNHDA, SQIVND (reference sequence). The CDR3 totals 13 residues. CDR3 DNA: TGTGCCAGTAGTATAGTAACTAATGAAAAACTGTTTTTT. Translated, it gives CASSIVTNEKLFF.

This clonotype showed up many times. The rearrangement uses TRBV5-1 and TRBJ2-3; 9 nucleotides match TRBD2. The CDR3 has 15 amino acids. V lost 4 bases, J lost 3 bases, and 6 bases stayed unmatched. Germline CDR1 and CDR2: SGHRS and YFSETQ. The chain's CDR3 is CASSLGLATTDTQYF. As DNA, the CDR3 is TGCGCCAGCAGCCTAGGACTAGCGACGACAGATACGCAGTATTTT.

This clonotype was observed at least ten times. V is TRBV20-1 and J is TRBJ2-5, with D perhaps matching TRBD2 (5 bases). Germline CDR1 reads DFQATT; CDR2 reads SNEGSKA (reference sequence). Trimming pared 3 bases from V and 2 bases from J, leaving 16 bases between. CDR3 length equals 15 residues. The CDR3, as DNA: TGCAGTGCTAGTTCGGGGAGCGACCCTCAAGAGACCCAGTACTTC. Protein product: CSASSGSDPQETQYF.

This clonotype was recorded at least ten times. The chain joins TRBV6-1 to TRBJ1-4; maybe TRBD1 (6 bases). Germline V lookup: CDR1 MNHNS, CDR2 SASEGT. The CDR3 runs to 15 residues. Trimming took 5 bases from V and 8 from J, leaving 18 bases between them. CDR3 DNA sequence: TGTGCCAGCAGTCCCCAAACAGGGCCCGTGGAAAAACTGTTTTTT. This sequence encodes CASSPQTGPVEKLFF.

In this sample, this clonotype turned up many times. The chain has TRBV20-1 and TRBJ2-7; D tentatively reads TRBD1 or TRBD2 (5 bases each). Germline CDR1 and CDR2: DFQATT and SNEGSKA (reference sequence). There are 10 residues in the CDR3. The V end lost 5 bases, the J end lost 6 bases, and 8 bases lay between the germline ends. The CDR3 protein is CSALGTEQYF. In nucleotides, the CDR3 is TGCAGTGCTCTGGGGACCGAGCAGTACTTC.

This clonotype was seen a few times. The junction does not match germline at one end; this may be a read error. The V call is TRBV9, the J call TRBJ2-6, with 7 positions matching TRBD2. Germline-derived CDR1 and CDR2 are SGDLS and YYNGEE. The CDR3 runs 17 residues. The CDR3 DNA is TGTGCCAGCAGCGTAGATCCCGGGGGGTCTGGGGCCAACGGCCTGACTTTC. It yields the protein CASSVDPGGSGANGLTF.

There are a few counts of this clonotype. CDR3 amino acids: CASSPRGFGTEAFF. CDR3 DNA: TGTGCCAGCAGCCCCAGGGGTTTCGGCACTGAAGCTTTCTTT. This chain connects TRBV6-1 to TRBJ1-1; D might be TRBD1 (6 bases). V was pared by 6 bases and J by 4 bases, with 15 bases between. This CDR3 has 14 residues. The germline V gene encodes CDR1 MNHNS and CDR2 SASEGT.

In regard to this clonotype: A much larger clonotype is one base distant, so this may be a read error. The rearrangement joins TRBV5-6 to TRBJ2-5, with D perhaps given as TRBD1 or TRBD2 (6 bases each). Germline CDR1 and CDR2: SGHDT and YYEEEE. The CDR3 is 12 amino acids. V gave up 4 bases and J gave up 12 bases, with 16 bases separating them. Here the CDR3 DNA reads TGTGCCAGCAGCGCGGGACAAACAAATGAGTACTTC. As protein: CASSAGQTNEYF.

This clonotype was seen ten or more times. The rearrangement links TRBV12-3 or TRBV12-4 to TRBJ2-7; tentatively, D is TRBD2 (5 bases). V was shortened by 9 bases and J by 0 bases, with 18 bases between the two germline ends. The CDR3 totals 15 residues. The CDR3 nucleotides are TGTGCCAGTAGCCACAGCGGCTACCTCTCCTACGAGCAGTACTTC. Its protein product is CASSHSGYLSYEQYF.

This clonotype has at least ten counts. V usage is TRBV6-5 and J usage is TRBJ2-1; a weak D match, TRBD1 (6 bases). The CDR3 is 12 amino acids. Trimming removed 6 bases at V and 9 bases at J, with 12 bases between. From germline, CDR1 is MNHEY and CDR2 SVGAGI. This CDR3 is CASRRQGFEQFF. The CDR3 region has the DNA TGTGCCAGCAGACGCCAGGGGTTTGAGCAGTTCTTC.